Sequencing of this TCR beta chain was carried out in a study of glioma-infiltrating T cells. This CDR3 comprises 15 residues. V was shortened by 2 bases and J by 6 bases, with 14 bases between the two germline ends. Germline CDR1 reads MNHEY; CDR2 reads SVGAGI. This clonotype was seen at least ten times. Its target is unknown. Amplification of TCR alpha and beta CDR3 regions from RNA used iRepertoire nested multiplex PCR. For one-step reverse transcription and amplification, 100-400 ng of tissue mRNA or PBMC total RNA was used. TCRdb re-derived calls from the multiplex PCR reads in MiXCR, one entry per CDR3 protein. The table records about 89,000 distinct CDR3 sequences, around 23% of them present only once. Study-wide points: Only very few CDR3 sequences appeared in both tissue and blood. Gliomas, especially low-grade, showed above-expected tissue-blood divergence; non-neoplastic patients showed below.

The chain has TRBV6-5 and TRBJ1-5; a possible D gene is TRBD1 (5 bases). The sample consisted of glioma tissue, nonneoplastic brain tissue, or PBMCs (not recorded which). The origin of this receptor is a human donor with low-grade glioma or glioblastoma, undergoing nonglioma brain surgery, or in good health (not recorded which). In DNA, the CDR3 is TGTGCCAGCAGTTACCAGTTCGGGGCGGGTCAGCCCCAGCATTTT. Translated: CASSYQFGAGQPQHF.